The 21 T cell receptor beta chains in this list originate from one sample, sequenced in a study of CD8+ T cells in alopecia areata. The sequencing template was cDNA reverse transcribed from extracted RNA. Data came from immunoSEQ multiplex PCR; TCRdb stores just in-frame clones and leaves some out. The data hold fewer than 250,000 clones, with around 60% observed a single time. Treatment here: oral pan-JAK inhibitor, 5-10 mg twice daily. The specimen comprised CD4+ T cells sorted from blood, sampled at week 49, from a patient treated with tofacitinib. Receptor source: a human donor with alopecia areata.

This clone was found a few times. The V and J genes are TRBV29-1 and TRBJ1-1; D may be TRBD1 (5 bases). Per the germline V gene, CDR1 is SQVTM and CDR2 is ANQGSEA. CDR3 length: 10 amino acids. Trimming shortened V by 4 bases and J by 7 bases, and 7 bases separated the two germline ends. CDR3 amino acids: CSVGQLEAFF. As DNA, the CDR3 is TGCAGCGTTGGACAGCTTGAAGCTTTCTTT.

A single count supports this clone. This chain uses TRBV9 with TRBJ1-1; D gene ambiguous. Germline V gene lookup returns CDR1 SGDLS and CDR2 YYNGEE. V was clipped by 4 bases and J by 0 bases, with 10 bases between them. This CDR3 has 14 amino acids. CDR3 sequence reads: CASSPQTLNTEAFF. The CDR3 DNA follows: TGTGCCAGCAGCCCTCAGACGCTGAACACTGAAGCTTTCTTT.

This clone was picked up one time. The chain uses TRBV10-2 and TRBJ2-5; 8 nucleotides align to TRBD2. CDR1 is WSHSY and CDR2 is SAAADI in the germline V gene. CDR3 size: 16 residues. V lost 5 bases and J lost 4; bases outside the gene matches: 12. CDR3 nucleotides: TGCGCCAGCAGTTGGGACTACGGGGGGGGCAGAGAGACCCAGTACTTC. As protein: CASSWDYGGGRETQYF.

This clone showed up just a few times. The chain links TRBV5-6 to TRBJ2-4; D ambiguous. CDR1 and CDR2 (germline): SGHDT, YYEEEE. Trimming took off 4 bases at V and 0 bases at J, with 8 bases between the two ends. This CDR3 contains 14 residues. The CDR3 DNA sequence: TGTGCCAGCAGCCCGACTCTAGCCAAAAACATTCAGTACTTC. Residues: CASSPTLAKNIQYF.

Only a few counts were recorded for this clone. The gene calls are TRBV29-1 and TRBJ1-1; no reliable D call. Germline CDR1 SQVTM, CDR2 ANQGSEA. The germline V and J ends were trimmed by 3 bases and 1 base, with 6 bases remaining between them. This CDR3 has 12 amino acids. The CDR3 DNA sequence: TGCAGCGTTGATTATGGGAACACTGAAGCTTTCTTT. Amino acids: CSVDYGNTEAFF.

This chain connects TRBV6-6 to TRBJ1-1, with 7 bases lining up with TRBD1. Germline values: CDR1 MNHNY, CDR2 SVGAGI (reference sequence). The CDR3 loop spans 16 amino acids. V shed 6 bases and J 3 bases; nucleotides not matched to a gene: 13. The CDR3, as DNA: TGTGCCAGCAGCTCTGAGGGGGCGAAATCCCACACTGAAGCTTTCTTT. Its translation is CASSSEGAKSHTEAFF.

This chain links TRBV30 with TRBJ1-2; TRBD1 is a possible D gene (6 bases). The CDR3 runs 14 residues. Germline-derived CDR1 and CDR2 are GTSNPN and SVGIG (reference sequence). The V gene lost 8 bases and the J gene lost 1 base, with 17 bases spanning the gap. This chain's CDR3 is CAHTHRDGNYGYTF. DNA for the CDR3: TGTGCCCATACCCACAGGGACGGTAACTATGGCTACACCTTC.

Worth noting for this clone: The conserved closing phenylalanine or tryptophan is absent in this CDR3, likely reflecting a read error. The DNA is left out, because the CDR3 cannot be placed on it with certainty; the CDR3 is given as TCRdb lists it. The chain uses TRBV2 and TRBJ2-3; the table's D call TRBD2 went unverified against the DNA. Looked up from germline, CDR1 is SNHLY and CDR2 is FYNNEI. The CDR3 is 13 residues long, counting both termini. The CDR3 loop is CASSDPTSGGDKE.

To note about this clone: The germline gene is not matched at one end of the junction; a read error may be the cause. The rearrangement links TRBV30 to TRBJ1-2; no clear D. Germline CDR1 is GTSNPN and CDR2 is SVGIG (reference sequence). The CDR3 runs to 13 residues. The CDR3 DNA is TGTGCTTGGAGGATAAAGCTGGGTTATGGCTACACCTTC. It yields the protein CAWRIKLGYGYTF.

The chain combines TRBV5-1 with TRBJ1-1, with D possibly matching TRBD1 (5 bases). Trimming stripped 2 bases from V and 4 bases from J, with 12 bases between. CDR1 and CDR2 (germline): SGHRS, YFSETQ. CDR3 length: 14 amino acids. CDR3 amino acids: CASSFQGGGTEAFF. In DNA form, the CDR3 reads TGCGCCAGCAGCTTTCAGGGCGGGGGCACTGAAGCTTTCTTT.

This clone was recorded many times. This chain's CDR3 is CASTKGTVETQYF. CDR3 nucleotide sequence: TGCGCCAGCACTAAGGGGACAGTAGAGACCCAGTACTTC. The genes are TRBV10-2 and TRBJ2-5, with 7 bases lining up with TRBD1. The germline V gene has CDR1 WSHSY and CDR2 SAAADI. V lost 7 bases, J lost 4 bases, and 6 bases stayed unmatched. The CDR3 is 13 amino acids.

The chain links TRBV27 to TRBJ2-7; a possible D gene is TRBD1 (6 bases). The CDR3 sequence is 17 residues long. V was cut by 2 bases and J by 1 base, with 18 bases left in between. Germline V gives CDR1 MNHEY, CDR2 SMNVEV (reference sequence). The CDR3 bases are TGTGCCAGCAGTTTAACGGGGCAGGGGATGGGGTCCTACGAGCAGTACTTC. This encodes CASSLTGQGMGSYEQYF.

The CDR3 region is CASSLDSRRLQETQYF. DNA of the CDR3: TGTGCCAGCAGCTTAGATTCACGGCGACTCCAAGAGACCCAGTACTTC. The chain carries TRBV11-2 and TRBJ2-5, with unresolved D. V lost 0 bases and J 1 base, leaving 12 bases between the germline ends. This CDR3 has 16 residues. Germline V gene data show CDR1 as SGHAT and CDR2 as FQNNGV.

The CDR3 spells CASSQDAAGGSPLHF. The CDR3 DNA is TGCGCCAGCAGCCAAGATGCGGCAGGCGGTTCACCCCTCCACTTT. The chain has TRBV4-3 and TRBJ1-6; D not certain. The CDR3 has 15 residues. The V end was cut by 0 bases, the J end by 9 bases, with 12 bases between. Germline CDR1 LGHNA, CDR2 YSLEER.

The chain links TRBV30 to TRBJ1-2, with unresolved D. This CDR3 contains 11 residues. The ends were cut back, 1 base at V and 9 bases at J, with 9 bases in the middle. The germline gives CDR1 GTSNPN, CDR2 SVGIG (reference sequence). The CDR3 DNA sequence: TGTGCCTGGAGTGAGTCGACAAGCTACACCTTC. Translated: CAWSESTSYTF.

This chain links TRBV9 with TRBJ1-1; D uncertain. Trimming cost V 4 bases and J 5 bases, with 15 bases left between them. The CDR3 runs to 14 residues. Per germline, CDR1 SGDLS and CDR2 YYNGEE. The CDR3: CASSTSGVSTEAFF. CDR3 DNA sequence: TGTGCCAGCAGCACTAGTGGGGTTTCGACTGAAGCTTTCTTT. Together with reference TRBV9 and TRBJ1-1, the CDR3 gives the full variable domain: DSGVTQTPKHLITATGQRVTLRCSPRSGDLSVYWYQQSLDQGLQFLIQYYNGEERAKGNILERFSAQQFPDLHSELNLSSLELGDSALYFCASSTSGVSTEAFFGQGTRLTVV.

This chain connects TRBV7-2 to TRBJ1-1; maybe TRBD1 (6 bases). Trimming cost V 5 bases and J 10 bases, with 14 bases left between them. CDR3 length equals 12 residues. Germline V gives CDR1 SGHTA, CDR2 FQGNSA. The DNA for the CDR3 is TGTGCCAGCAGCCTGGGAGGAGGGGGAGCTTTCTTT. Translation: CASSLGGGGAFF.

The chain carries TRBV20-1 and TRBJ1-2; the D is unclear. Looked up from germline, CDR1 is DFQATT and CDR2 is SNEGSKA (reference sequence). V lost 6 bases and J lost 6, with 11 bases in between. The CDR3 runs 11 residues. The CDR3 DNA reads TGCAGTGCCACAGCTCCCCATGGCTACACCTTC. Translating it yields CSATAPHGYTF.

This clone was detected only a few times. The CDR3 coding sequence is TGTGCCAGCAGCTTAGCAGAGGGCACGGGGGAGCTGTTTTTT. This gives the protein CASSLAEGTGELFF. J is TRBJ2-2 and V is TRBV7-2; tentatively, D is TRBD2 (5 bases). Trimming left V 0 bases short and J 8 bases short, with 10 bases between. Germline assignment: CDR1 SGHTA and CDR2 FQGNSA. This CDR3 comprises 14 residues.

V gene TRBV2 combines with J gene TRBJ1-2, with D possibly matching TRBD1 (5 bases). Trimming pared 6 bases from V and 14 bases from J, leaving 19 bases between. In germline, CDR1 is SNHLY, CDR2 FYNNEI. This CDR3 comprises 12 residues. The CDR3 sequence: CASRIPGRTKTF. Here the CDR3 DNA reads TGTGCCAGCAGGATCCCAGGACGGACAAAGACCTTC.

This clone was found a few times. This rearrangement joins TRBV5-1 to TRBJ2-2, with TRBD1 as a possible D gene (6 bases). CDR3 length: 14 residues. Trimming cost V 0 bases and J 4 bases, with 7 bases left between them. From germline, CDR1 is SGHRS and CDR2 YFSETQ. CDR3 region: CASSLAGATGELFF. The CDR3 bases are TGCGCCAGCAGCTTGGCAGGGGCCACCGGGGAGCTGTTTTTT.